This T cell receptor beta chain was identified in a study of blood T cell repertoires in COVID-19. Overall study: The United States, Italy and Spain supplied acute and convalescent COVID-19 samples. Sample material is recorded as cDNA or gDNA derived from T cells, B-cell-depleted T cells, or PBMCs.

The CDR3 is made up of 15 amino acids. Germline V gene sequence: CDR1 SGHRS, CDR2 YFSETQ. Germline trimming cut 5 bases from V and 2 bases from J; bases unmatched to any gene: 4. This clone was detected a few times. As originally analysed: Amplification of reference gene primers was used by the study to estimate nucleated cell counts. Profiled with immunoSEQ multiplex PCR; TCRdb holds only in-frame clones, not every one. The V and J calls and clone size come from that table; D and trimming were worked out from the DNA. This sample has 9,700 or so clones, with roughly 80% found just once. This sequence was found in a man between 70 and 80 years old with active COVID-19. The sequenced material came from peripheral blood. V usage is TRBV5-1 and J usage is TRBJ2-6, with TRBD2 identical over 7 bases. CDR3 in DNA: TGCGCCAGCAGTTATGGGAGGGCTGGGGCCAACGTCCTGACTTTC. Amino acids: CASSYGRAGANVLTF.